This T cell receptor beta chain was identified during a study of cytomegalovirus exposure and HLA in healthy donors. Study-level findings and limits: It was confirmed in vitro that three of the CMV-associated chains were specific for CMV antigens. Reports state that TCR beta sequences accurately predicted most subjects' HLA-A and HLA-B alleles. The productive fraction for most TCR beta V segments was about 90% or about 30% in an earlier analysis.

With 60 Vbeta and 13 Jbeta primers, the PCR was carried out. Some clones are missing from TCRdb's copy, which holds only in-frame ones; the method was immunoSEQ multiplex PCR. In the table there are 120,000 to 150,000 clones, 65% to 85% of which are singletons. In regard to this clone: Its target is unknown.

The V and J ends lost 6 bases and 6 bases, in that order; junction bases with no gene match: 13. Germline assignment: CDR1 SEHNR and CDR2 FQNEAQ (reference sequence). The length of the CDR3 is 17 residues. The source of this sequence is a woman between 40 and 55 years old in good health and CMV-seropositive. Sample: PBMCs. The chain employs TRBV7-9 and TRBJ2-3; 12 bases align to TRBD1. The CDR3 DNA sequence: TGTGCCAGCAGTCGAACCGCCGGGACAGGGGGCCTGGATACGCAGTATTTT. Translating gives CASSRTAGTGGLDTQYF.